This T cell receptor beta chain was found in a study of cytomegalovirus exposure and HLA in healthy donors. Study-level findings and limits: Analysis performed later found about 18,000 TCR beta sequences associated with HLA alleles at 0.05 false discovery rate.

In germline, CDR1 is SGHRS, CDR2 YFSETQ. V gave up 3 bases and J gave up 6 bases, with 11 bases separating them. The CDR3 has 13 residues. About this clone: Its specificity is not known.

A multiplex PCR was run with 60 Vbeta primers and 13 Jbeta primers. Assay used: immunoSEQ multiplex PCR; TCRdb lists only in-frame clones, some missing. This repertoire includes about 200,000 clones. The sequenced sample consisted of PBMCs. The chain carries TRBV5-1 and TRBJ2-3; D is possibly TRBD1 (5 bases). The sequence was collected from a girl aged 2 to 9 in good health and CMV-seropositive. The CDR3 region has the DNA TGCGCCAGCAGCTCGTACCCAGGGGATACGCAGTATTTT. It yields the protein CASSSYPGDTQYF.